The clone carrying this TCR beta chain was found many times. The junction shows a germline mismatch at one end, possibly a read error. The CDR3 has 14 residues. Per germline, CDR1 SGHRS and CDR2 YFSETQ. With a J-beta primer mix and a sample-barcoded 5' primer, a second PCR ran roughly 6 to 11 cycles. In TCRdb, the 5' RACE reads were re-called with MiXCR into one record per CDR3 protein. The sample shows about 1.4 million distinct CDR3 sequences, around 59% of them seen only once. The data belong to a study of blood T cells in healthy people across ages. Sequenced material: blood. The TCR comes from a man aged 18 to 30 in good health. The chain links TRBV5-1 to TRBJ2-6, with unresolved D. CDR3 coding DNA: TGTGCCAGCAGTTTAGTCTCTGGGGCCAACGTCCTGACTTTC. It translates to CASSLVSGANVLTF. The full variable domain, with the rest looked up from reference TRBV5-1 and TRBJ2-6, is KAGVTQTPRYLIKTRGQQVTLSCSPISGHRSVSWYQQTPGQGLQFLFEYFSETQRNKGNFPGRFSGRQFSNSRSEMNVSTLELGDSALYLCASSLVSGANVLTFGAGSRLTVL.